The entry below describes one T cell receptor (beta chain). Its antigen remains undetermined. Base qualities are not at hand, and no much larger clone is one base apart. The CDR3, cysteine through phenylalanine, is 16 amino acids long. Left in the record is the CDR3 DNA by itself, 48 bases read in frame from the first base. V gives up 0 bases and J gives up 1 base, and the segment between their germline ends measures 11 bases. CDR1 and CDR2 are drawn from the germline V gene (reference sequence): WNHNN, SYGVQD. TCR CDR3 regions were amplified from genomic DNA by multiplex PCR using the deep immunoSEQ assay. Extracted genomic DNA from each cell subset was spread evenly across all wells of several immunoSEQ 96-well plates, with each plate serving as a replicate. For sorted subsets, each replicate PCR was loaded with 200 ng genomic DNA, equivalent to approximately 27,000 T cell genomes. Purified libraries were measured with a Qubit 3.0 fluorometer, size-checked on a Bioanalyzer 2100, and measured again with the KAPA Library Quantification kit. A separate single-read 150-cycle Illumina NextSeq 550 flow cell was used to sequence each immunoSEQ 96-well plate. The study's processing was this. Because the immunoSEQ output held only junctional sequences and lacked quality scores, the filtering could not match the filtering applied to full-length reads. Sequences were annotated with PyIR, a Python wrapper for IgBLAST v1.9, using IMGT germline references to assign V/J genes and CDR3. Any read was removed if the V/J assignment was weak (E-value above 1e-6), the CDR3 was missing, or the read contained stop codons, out-of-frame junctions, or ambiguous translated residues. V3J clonotypes were defined as sequences sharing the same inferred V gene, J gene, and CDR3 amino acid sequence. The percentage overlap between two repertoires was calculated by dividing the number of shared unique clonotypes by the size of the smaller repertoire. RTK rarefaction, the Chao1 estimator, and Recon v2.1 estimates of unobserved clonotypes were used to assess repertoire richness. For all TCRbeta clonotypes obtained by the gDNA method from a handful of donors, generation probabilities were computed with OLGA. The clones in this table, taken by TCRdb from immuneACCESS, are in-frame only. Not every clone is retained; where verified, under half of the shortfall comes from an unresolved V gene, and the cause of the rest is unknown. The D gene and trimming were derived from the DNA, and the V and J assignments and clone size from that table. This sample comprises about a million clones, about 74% of them detected only once. Roughly 1.5% of the sample is held by the ten biggest clonotypes.

This specimen comes from a study of shared clonotypes between healthy human individuals (dated by TCRdb to 2020 to 2021). For context, the study as a whole: A couple of women and three men aged 18 to 49 years were included in the cohort. For each donor, CD4 naive and CD4 memory were each given three plates, CD8 naive was given two plates, and CD8 memory was given one plate. The study deeply sequenced blood TCR repertoires of five healthy adults to estimate repertoire size and the extent of clonotype sharing between individuals. Leukapheresis yielded between about 0.9 and 8.9 billion PBMCs per donor. Different laboratories and diverse techniques were used to prepare libraries and sequence TCR repertoires, to increase sequencing depth and limit assay-specific biases.

Results and caveats for the whole study, not just this receptor: Because the study included only a small number of donors, the genetic and exposure-history diversity represented was limited. Pairwise subsampling indicated that sequencing depth was expected to affect the degree of clonotype sharing among donors. Incomplete sequencing was indicated by rarefaction of sorted-subset datasets, despite the large sequencing depth. When a handful of donors were compared, the shared fraction of clonotypes was about 5.4% for naive CD4, 3.5% to 4% for naive CD8, more than 2% for memory CD4, and roughly 0.43% for memory CD8. Sampling was restricted to blood, and TCR repertoires in tissues likely differ from the TCR repertoires found in blood. Clonotypes shared by all four sorted-subset donors showed higher generation probabilities than non-shared clonotypes. Naive subsets generally had larger estimated clonotype richness than memory subsets.

The donors were healthy, HIV-negative adults who had no recently reported acute infections or vaccinations. Only Caucasian adults living in Nashville, Tennessee, USA were represented among the donors. CD4+ T cells were enriched through magnetic negative selection, after which naive cells were positively selected on CD45RA and the remaining negative fraction served as the memory subset. After blood collection by leukapheresis, PBMCs were isolated using Ficoll-Histopaque density gradient centrifugation and then cryopreserved in the vapor phase of liquid nitrogen. Analytical flow cytometry was used to check the purity and quantity of each magnetically sorted T cell population. Genomic DNA was isolated from each sorted fraction and quantified by UV absorbance on a Nanodrop 2000c.

The sequenced material came from memory CD4+ T cells sorted from blood. The cell subset or site label, as the study defines it: CD45RA-negative fraction. The V gene is TRBV10-1 and the J gene is TRBJ2-3, with the D gene too uncertain to name. This receptor was identified in a man aged 18 to 30 in good health. DNA sequence: TGCGCCAGCAGTGAGTCGTTGGAGTGGGGCACAGATACGCAGTATTTT. Translated, it reads CASSESLEWGTDTQYF.